Sequencing of this T cell receptor beta chain was carried out in a study of T-cell reconstitution after alpha-beta-depleted transplantation in children (dated by TCRdb to 2015 to 2016). With regard to the full study: Using TCR repertoire profiling, the study followed T-cell immune reconstitution in a quantitative way in children after TCRalphabeta/CD19-depleted allogeneic hematopoietic cell transplantation. Findings and caveats that apply to the study as a whole: About two months after transplant, the apparently early recovery of alphabetaT-cell counts reportedly depended on just several hundred clones that had expanded rapidly and came from non-depleted graft cells. The high TCRbeta diversity at day 60 in some patients was ascribed to recipient T cells and intrathymic progenitors that had survived conditioning. The frequencies of hyperexpanded clones fell over the following months, and after one year, T-cell counts and TCRbeta diversity were mostly attributed to newly produced T cells.

The germline V gene provides CDR1 SGHVS and CDR2 FNYEAQ. The CDR3, cysteine through phenylalanine, is 18 amino acids long. Only the CDR3 portion is preserved as DNA: 54 bases, with reading frame beginning at the first base. V loses 5 bases of germline sequence and J loses 0 bases, and the interval between the two ends is 19 bases. Receptor libraries were prepared by PCR. The instrument given in TCRdb is Illumina HiSeq 2500. To normalize quantification of the TCRbeta repertoire, the TCR libraries were built with molecular barcoding that relied on unique molecular identifiers. TCRdb reworked the public reads: Q25 trimming with fastp, MiXCR clone assembly, productive beta chains retained. Records with the same CDR3 protein are collapsed into one entry carrying the most frequent genes and DNA. The table for this sample lists around 140,000 distinct CDR3 sequences; around 8.5% of them were counted only once. The top ten constitute about a sixth of the sample.

A word on this clonotype: Which antigen it targets is not known. Per-base quality was not reported, and no clone a single base away is much larger than it.

This specimen's treatment or condition label, per the study, means: allogeneic hematopoietic cell transplantation with graft depleted of TCRalphabeta T cells and CD19 B cells. Transplant recipients were children who received TCRalphabeta/CD19-depleted allogeneic hematopoietic cell grafts. This receptor was identified in a female patient aged 2 to 10 who had a stem cell transplant for congenital amegakaryocytic thrombocytopenia, so the T cells may come from the graft donor. Sequences were derived from PBMCs, mostly from graft donor cells, sampled 180 days after TCRalphabeta/CD19-depleted stem cell transplant. The chain is assembled from TRBV7-6 and TRBJ1-4, with the D segment identity uncertain. The DNA sequence follows: TGTGCCAGCAGCAACCGGGTCCCTACGCCTACAACTAATGAAAAACTGTTTTTT. This is translated as CASSNRVPTPTTNEKLFF.